The 25 T cell receptor beta chains below all came from one sample that was sequenced in a study of T cell responses to AZD1222 COVID-19 vaccine. Clones were sequenced by immunoSEQ multiplex PCR, and TCRdb holds only the in-frame ones, with some missing. The table has tens of thousands of clones, roughly 84% seen once. Sample: peripheral blood, taken on day 0 of MenACWY control vaccination. Receptor source: an adult in good health.

V usage is TRBV18 and J usage is TRBJ1-1; unclear D gene. Trimming stripped 3 bases from V and 1 base from J, with 9 bases between. Germline loops: CDR1 KGHSH, CDR2 LQKENI. This CDR3 spans 14 amino acids. The chain's CDR3 is CASSPAGKNTEAFF. CDR3 DNA: TGTGCCAGCTCACCGGCGGGAAAGAACACTGAAGCTTTCTTT.

Notes on this clone: A far larger clone is just one base off, so this is likely a read error. This chain connects TRBV3-1 (or the pseudogene TRBV3-2) to TRBJ2-2; 8 bases map to TRBD2. The CDR3 contains 15 residues. Germline V lookup: CDR1 LGHDT, CDR2 YNNKEL (reference sequence). The CDR3 nucleotides read TGTGCCTGCAGCTCCCGGGGGGGGGCGGGCGGGGAGCTGTTTTTT. Protein: CACSSRGGAGGELFF.

The DNA for the CDR3 is TGTGCCAGCCGCGCCCGGGGGGGGGCGGGCGGGGAGCTGTTTTTT. It codes for CASRARGGAGGELFF. This chain links TRBV3-1 (or the pseudogene TRBV3-2) with TRBJ2-2; 8 bases are a match to TRBD2. The germline V gene has CDR1 LGHDT and CDR2 YNNKEL (reference sequence). Trimming cost V 8 bases and J 7 bases; bases outside gene matches: 12. The CDR3 loop spans 15 amino acids.

The chain employs TRBV2 and TRBJ1-1, with D unresolved. Trimming took off 2 bases at V and 2 bases at J, with 6 bases between the two ends. CDR1 and CDR2 from the germline V gene are SNHLY and FYNNEI. This CDR3 has 13 residues. The CDR3 spells CASSELENTEAFF. CDR3 bases: TGTGCCAGCAGTGAACTAGAAAACACTGAAGCTTTCTTT.

The rearrangement links TRBV6-5 to TRBJ1-1; D is unclear. Trimming removed 1 base at V and 1 base at J, with 10 bases between. The CDR3 runs 15 residues. Germline values: CDR1 MNHEY, CDR2 SVGAGI. CDR3: CASSYLGSRNTEAFF. DNA for the CDR3: TGTGCCAGCAGTTACTTGGGTTCGAGGAACACTGAAGCTTTCTTT.

This rearrangement joins TRBV30 to TRBJ1-1; 9 bases are shared with TRBD1. Germline assignment: CDR1 GTSNPN and CDR2 SVGIG (reference sequence). V trimming: 8 bases; J trimming: 7 bases; junction bases outside the gene matches: 8. The CDR3 loop spans 12 amino acids. CDR3 sequence reads: CAGTGRKGEAFF. In DNA, the CDR3 is TGTGCCGGGACAGGGAGGAAGGGTGAAGCTTTCTTT.

The chain couples TRBV6-6 to TRBJ2-1; D ambiguous. The CDR3 runs 14 residues. Germline V gene data show CDR1 as MNHNY and CDR2 as SVGAGI (reference sequence). Trimming cost V 0 bases and J 6 bases, with 9 bases left between them. CDR3 loop: CASSYSEASNEQFF. The CDR3, as DNA: TGTGCCAGCAGTTACTCCGAGGCGAGCAATGAGCAGTTCTTC.

The V and J genes are TRBV18 and TRBJ1-5; D is uncertain. CDR3 length: 17 amino acids. V was trimmed by 5 bases and J by 0 bases, leaving 17 bases between them. Germline CDR1 KGHSH, CDR2 LQKENI. This CDR3 is CASSEGIAGNSNQPQHF. CDR3 DNA sequence: TGTGCCAGCTCAGAGGGTATCGCAGGCAATAGCAATCAGCCCCAGCATTTT.

In nucleotides, the CDR3 is TGCGCCAGCAGCCTAAATGGACAGATGAACACTGAAGCTTTCTTT. It encodes CASSLNGQMNTEAFF. The gene calls are TRBV5-1 and TRBJ1-1; D is perhaps TRBD1 (6 bases). Germline lookup yields CDR1 SGHRS and CDR2 YFSETQ. The CDR3 sequence is 15 residues long. V gave up 4 bases and J gave up 0 bases, with 13 bases separating them.

The chain joins TRBV6-1 to TRBJ1-1; 9 bases agree with TRBD1. This CDR3 spans 16 amino acids. Trimming cost V 1 base and J 5 bases; bases outside gene matches: 8. Germline V CDR1 and CDR2: MNHNS, SASEGT. In DNA form, the CDR3 reads TGTGCCAGCAGTGAAGAGTATGGGACAGGGATTACTGAAGCTTTCTTT. This sequence encodes CASSEEYGTGITEAFF.

V usage is TRBV7-2 and J usage is TRBJ2-7; D is possibly TRBD1 (5 bases). Germline CDR1 and CDR2: SGHTA and FQGNSA. The CDR3 is 15 residues long. Trimming removed 0 bases at V and 2 bases at J, with 11 bases between. The CDR3 loop is CASSLAPQGAYEQYF. CDR3 DNA sequence: TGTGCCAGCAGCTTAGCCCCTCAAGGGGCCTACGAGCAGTACTTC.

V is TRBV6-5 and J is TRBJ1-1; TRBD1 matches at 9 bases. This CDR3 spans 12 amino acids. The V gene end was trimmed by 5 bases and the J gene end by 8 bases; junction bases not matched to a gene: 3. The germline gives CDR1 MNHEY, CDR2 SVGAGI. The DNA of the CDR3 is TGTGCCAGCAGTCCGGGGACAGGGGAAGCTTTCTTT. It yields the protein CASSPGTGEAFF.

The rearrangement joins TRBV30 to TRBJ1-1; weak D call: TRBD1 (5 bases). V was pared by 2 bases and J by 1 base, with 11 bases between. The V gene's germline CDR1 is GTSNPN and CDR2 SVGIG (reference sequence). The CDR3 consists of 14 residues. In DNA, the CDR3 is TGTGCCTGGAGTCCCGACAGACAGAACACTGAAGCTTTCTTT. It encodes CAWSPDRQNTEAFF.

In this sample, this clone turned up once. V gene TRBV25-1 combines with J gene TRBJ1-2, with D possibly TRBD1 on 5 matching bases. The CDR3 length is 16 residues. V dropped 3 bases and J dropped 5 bases, with 19 bases sitting between them. The germline V gene encodes CDR1 MGHDK and CDR2 SYGVNS. Written as DNA, the CDR3 is TGTGCCAGCAGTGATCCAACGGGCCGGGGGAAGTATGGCTACACCTTC. Protein product: CASSDPTGRGKYGYTF.

This sequence joins TRBV3-1 (or the pseudogene TRBV3-2) and TRBJ2-7, with 9 nucleotides matching TRBD1. The V gene's germline CDR1 is LGHDT and CDR2 YNNKEL (reference sequence). Trimming removed 4 bases from V and 3 bases from J; junction bases left unmatched: 16. This CDR3 comprises 18 residues. CDR3 nucleotides: TGTGCCAGCAGCCCAGGGACAGGGTTCGCCTCGTTTTTCTACGAGCAGTACTTC. It translates to CASSPGTGFASFFYEQYF.

This clone came up a few times. The chain links TRBV10-1 to TRBJ2-3, with D possibly matching TRBD2 (5 bases). The CDR3 loop spans 14 amino acids. V dropped 3 bases and J dropped 0 bases, with 7 bases sitting between them. Looked up from germline, CDR1 is WNHNN and CDR2 is SYGVQD (reference sequence). The DNA for the CDR3 is TGCGCCAGCAGTGACGGCGGGAGCACAGATACGCAGTATTTT. It codes for CASSDGGSTDTQYF.

The CDR3, as DNA: TGTGCCAGTAGTATTGAAGGGACGAGGACCGGGGAGCTGTTTTTT. It specifies CASSIEGTRTGELFF. This chain connects TRBV19 to TRBJ2-2, with D possibly being TRBD1 or TRBD2 (5 bases each). This CDR3 is built from 15 residues. Germline V lookup: CDR1 LNHDA, CDR2 SQIVND (reference sequence). V gave up 3 bases and J gave up 5 bases, with 13 bases separating them.

This clone was observed a single time. This CDR3 fails to terminate in the conserved phenylalanine or tryptophan, so it likely reflects a read error. V and J are TRBV5-1 and TRBJ1-2; D gene ambiguous. V lost 4 bases to trimming and J lost 4 bases, with 17 bases between them. The CDR3 has 15 amino acids. Germline V gene sequence: CDR1 SGHRS, CDR2 YFSETQ. This chain's CDR3 is CASSPWVGPSYGYTS. DNA of the CDR3: TGCGCCAGCAGCCCCTGGGTCGGACCATCCTATGGCTACACCTCC.

The chain links TRBV10-1 to TRBJ1-1; D not certain. Germline V gene lookup returns CDR1 WNHNN and CDR2 SYGVQD (reference sequence). This CDR3 is 18 amino acids long. The ends were cut back, 0 bases at V and 2 bases at J, with 19 bases in the middle. The CDR3 DNA sequence: TGCGCCAGCAGTGAGTCGGGGTCCTTTAAGACGGCTAACACTGAAGCTTTCTTT. This encodes CASSESGSFKTANTEAFF.

This chain links TRBV27 with TRBJ1-6, with D possibly TRBD1 on 5 matching bases. Germline loops: CDR1 MNHEY, CDR2 SMNVEV (reference sequence). The CDR3 covers 15 residues. V dropped 5 bases and J dropped 4 bases, with 12 bases sitting between them. The CDR3, as DNA: TGTGCCAGCAGTCGCAGGGAGGGTTATAATTCACCCCTCCACTTT. Translation gives CASSRREGYNSPLHF.

The chain joins TRBV29-1 to TRBJ1-4; TRBD1 matches at 7 bases. This CDR3 is 14 amino acids long. From germline, CDR1 is SQVTM and CDR2 ANQGSEA. V shed 7 bases, J shed 8 bases, and the junction held 13 bases outside the gene matches. The CDR3 DNA is TGCAGCGGTAATGCCGGGACAGCCGTAGAAAAACTGTTTTTT. It translates to CSGNAGTAVEKLFF.

V is TRBV9 and J is TRBJ2-7; 10 bases line up with TRBD2. The CDR3 length is 15 residues. The V gene end was trimmed by 3 bases and the J gene end by 2 bases; junction bases not matched to a gene: 5. Germline CDR1 reads SGDLS; CDR2 reads YYNGEE. CDR3 bases: TGTGCCAGCAGCGCAGCGGGAGGGCCGACCTACGAGCAGTACTTC. It codes for CASSAAGGPTYEQYF.

The rearrangement joins TRBV7-2 to TRBJ1-5; D uncertain. The V end lost 5 bases, the J end lost 4 bases, and 9 bases lay between the germline ends. CDR1 and CDR2 (germline): SGHTA, FQGNSA. The CDR3 spans 13 residues. CDR3 in amino acids: CASSEIRNQPQHF. In nucleotides, the CDR3 is TGTGCCAGCAGCGAAATTAGGAATCAGCCCCAGCATTTT.

The V and J genes are TRBV2 and TRBJ2-7, with 7 bases identical to TRBD2. The CDR3 length is 13 residues. J was trimmed by 5 bases and V by 7 bases; bases with no gene match: 8. Germline V lookup: CDR1 SNHLY, CDR2 FYNNEI. This CDR3 is CASTRRSGDEQYF. Here the CDR3 DNA reads TGTGCCAGCACCCGACGCAGCGGGGACGAGCAGTACTTC.

The CDR3 here is CASSKYQGGTRSYNEQFF. The CDR3 DNA follows: TGTGCCAGCAGCAAATACCAAGGAGGGACTAGGTCCTACAATGAGCAGTTCTTC. V usage is TRBV2 and J usage is TRBJ2-1; 8 bases agree with TRBD2. J gave up 1 base and V 6 bases, and 14 bases lay outside the gene matches. The CDR3 has 18 residues. CDR1 is SNHLY and CDR2 is FYNNEI in the germline V gene.